What follows are 24 T cell receptor beta chains derived from one specimen sequenced in a study of tumor-infiltrating lymphocytes in primary liver carcinoma. Unsorted whole blood served as the source of blood RNA, and germline DNA was extracted as well. A primer matching the constant region was used to make TCR beta cDNA from around 460 ng of total RNA. Modified slightly, ARM-PCR produced TCR beta libraries over three nested multiplex PCR rounds. The first two PCR rounds used TRBV1-TRBV30 forward primers with a C-beta reverse primer, around 10 cycles each. TCRdb redid the calling of the multiplex PCR reads with MiXCR, one entry per CDR3 protein. Of fewer than 350,000 distinct CDR3 sequences detected, 60% to 80% appear once; the ten largest clones hold roughly 9%. Sequenced: peripheral blood. Source of these receptors: a man aged 35-49 years with primary liver carcinoma and hepatitis B virus infection.

This clonotype was seen repeatedly, ten times or more. The chain couples TRBV7-8 to TRBJ2-7; D is undetermined. Trimming took 5 bases from V and 1 from J, leaving 9 bases between them. The germline V gene encodes CDR1 SGHVS and CDR2 FQNEAQ. The CDR3 extends over 13 amino acids. In DNA form, the CDR3 reads TGTGCCAGCAGCCCGACTGATTCCTACGAGCAGTACTTC. It codes for CASSPTDSYEQYF.

This clonotype was observed many times. CDR3 residues: CASSLSVNTEAFF. Written as DNA, the CDR3 is TGTGCCAGCAGCTTGTCGGTGAACACTGAAGCTTTCTTT. The chain combines TRBV5-4 with TRBJ1-1, with D unclear. CDR1 and CDR2 from the germline V gene are SGHNT and YYREEE (reference sequence). Between the trimmed V and J ends, which lost 1 base and 0 bases, there was a span of 4 bases. The CDR3 runs to 13 residues.

This clonotype was found many times. V gene TRBV28 combines with J gene TRBJ1-1, with D maybe TRBD1 (5 bases). This CDR3 spans 11 amino acids. CDR1 and CDR2 (germline): MDHEN, SYDVKM. The ends were cut back, 8 bases at V and 6 bases at J, with 10 bases in the middle. The CDR3 spells CASRGRPEAFF. CDR3 DNA: TGTGCCAGCCGGGGCAGGCCTGAAGCTTTCTTT.

This clonotype was seen a handful of times. The gene calls are TRBV6-1 and TRBJ2-3; perhaps TRBD2 as D (6 bases). The ends were cut back, 4 bases at V and 5 bases at J, with 13 bases in the middle. The CDR3 contains 14 residues. The V gene's germline CDR1 is MNHNS and CDR2 SASEGT. The DNA for the CDR3 is TGTGCCAGCAGTGCGGGGGTTGAGGGAGATACGCAGTATTTT. It translates to CASSAGVEGDTQYF.

V is TRBV28 and J is TRBJ2-2, with D maybe TRBD2 (6 bases). CDR3 length: 15 residues. In germline, CDR1 is MDHEN, CDR2 SYDVKM. The germline V and J ends were trimmed by 7 bases and 1 base, with 13 bases remaining between them. The CDR3 region is CASKTGLLNTGELFF. The CDR3 DNA sequence: TGTGCCAGCAAAACGGGACTGTTGAACACCGGGGAGCTGTTTTTT.

This clonotype was counted ten times or more. The rearrangement joins TRBV12-3 or TRBV12-4 to TRBJ2-4, with TRBD1 as a possible D gene (7 bases). Trimming removed 3 bases at V and 9 bases at J, with 18 bases between. The CDR3 length is 15 residues. CDR3 in amino acids: CASSFGAAQGGIQYF. The CDR3 DNA reads TGTGCCAGCAGTTTCGGCGCGGCCCAGGGGGGCATTCAGTACTTC.

Remarks on this clonotype: This may stem from a read error, because a much larger clone lies one nucleotide away. The chain has TRBV28 and TRBJ1-5, with 7 bases that match TRBD1. V lost 5 bases, J lost 5 bases, and 18 bases stayed unmatched. CDR1 and CDR2 from the germline V gene are MDHEN and SYDVKM. CDR3 length: 18 amino acids. The CDR3 DNA is TGTGCCAGCAGTCCCCTTAGTTTAAAGGGGGACAGTTATCAGCCCCAGCATTTT. Translation gives CASSPLSLKGDSYQPQHF.

This clonotype was recorded at least ten times. The chain couples TRBV4-3 to TRBJ2-6; D is ambiguous. The CDR3 loop spans 14 amino acids. Germline CDR1 and CDR2: LGHNA and YSLEER. Trimming shortened V by 5 bases and J by 4 bases, and 9 bases separated the two germline ends. This chain's CDR3 is CASSIGLGANVLTF. The CDR3 DNA follows: TGCGCCAGCAGCATCGGTCTCGGGGCCAACGTCCTGACTTTC.

Turning to this clonotype: It is likely a read error, because the conserved phenylalanine at the end of the CDR3 is missing. V usage is TRBV10-3 and J usage is TRBJ1-2; D unresolved. In germline, CDR1 is ENHRY, CDR2 SYGVKD. This CDR3 contains 14 residues. CDR3 sequence: CAVSESPGLGGYTL. DNA of the CDR3: TGTGCCGTCAGTGAGTCCCCCGGGTTAGGTGGCTACACCTTA.

The chain links TRBV5-6 to TRBJ2-3, with D possibly matching TRBD2 (6 bases). Deletions cut 4 bases from V and 6 bases from J, with 27 bases between. In germline, CDR1 is SGHDT, CDR2 YYEEEE. The CDR3 contains 18 residues. The CDR3 nucleotides are TGTGCCAGCAGCAGACAAAGCGGGCCTCGAGGGAGGACGGATACGCAGTATTTT. This translates into CASSRQSGPRGRTDTQYF.

Remarks on this clonotype: A single base separates this from a much larger clone, so it may be a read error. This chain uses TRBV5-4 with TRBJ2-5; 9 bases match TRBD1. Germline CDR1 is SGHNT and CDR2 is YYREEE (reference sequence). This CDR3 has 16 residues. CDR3 sequence (DNA): TGTGCCAGCAGCCTACCGGGGGGACAGGGACAAGAGACCCAGAACTTC. Its protein is CASSLPGGQGQETQNF.

This clonotype was detected once. One base away lies a much larger clone, so this may be a sequencing read error. The CDR3 does not close with the conserved phenylalanine or tryptophan, likely indicating a read error. The J gene is TRBJ1-5, the V gene TRBV12-3 or TRBV12-4; D gene unclear. The CDR3 runs to 14 residues. V gave up 6 bases and J gave up 6 bases, with 15 bases separating them. CDR3 DNA sequence: TGTGCCAGCAGCGGAACGGGGAGATTTCAGCCCCAGCATCTT. This sequence encodes CASSGTGRFQPQHL.

This clonotype was counted many times. The genes are TRBV6-1 and TRBJ2-5; 8 bases align to TRBD1. The J segment lost 3 bases and the V segment lost 4 bases, leaving 10 bases of the junction unmatched. CDR3 length: 16 residues. Germline V gene sequence: CDR1 MNHNS, CDR2 SASEGT. CDR3 amino acids: CASSVFAGGREETQYF. CDR3 coding DNA: TGTGCCAGCAGTGTCTTCGCAGGGGGCAGAGAAGAGACCCAGTACTTC.

This clonotype has a single count. A read error may produce the germline difference seen at one junction end. The CDR3 bases are TGTACCAGCAGCCGGACCGAAATTCGGGACTCGGACTATGGCTACACCTTC. Its protein product is CTSSRTEIRDSDYGYTF. The chain uses TRBV14 and TRBJ1-2, with a weak D call TRBD1 (5 bases). Looked up from germline, CDR1 is SGHDN and CDR2 is FVKESK. The CDR3 contains 17 residues.

The table lists this clonotype with many counts. This chain joins TRBV11-2 and TRBJ2-3; 9 nucleotides line up with TRBD1. V shed 2 bases and J 0 bases; nucleotides not matched to a gene: 15. CDR1 and CDR2 from the germline V gene are SGHAT and FQNNGV. The CDR3 is made up of 20 amino acids. CDR3 in DNA: TGTGCCAGCAGCTTAATACGGGACAGGGAGTTTTCACCTAGCACAGATACGCAGTATTTT. Its protein product is CASSLIRDREFSPSTDTQYF. The full variable domain, its missing parts supplied by reference TRBV11-2 and TRBJ2-3, is EAGVAQSPRYKIIEKRQSVAFWCNPISGHATLYWYQQILGQGPKLLIQFQNNGVVDDSQLPKDRFSAERLKGVDSTLKIQPAKLEDSAVYLCASSLIRDREFSPSTDTQYFGPGTRLTVL.

This clonotype was seen repeatedly, ten times or more. This rearrangement joins TRBV14 to TRBJ2-1; 7 bases fit TRBD1. The germline CDR1 and CDR2 sequences are SGHDN and FVKESK. The CDR3 runs to 15 residues. J lost 6 bases, V lost 1 base, and 6 bases had no gene match. The CDR3 loop is CASSQGQGSPNEQFF. Here the CDR3 DNA reads TGTGCCAGCAGCCAAGGACAGGGTTCCCCCAATGAGCAGTTCTTC.

In the case of this clonotype: A much larger clone differs by one base, so this may be a read error. CDR3 DNA sequence: TGTCCCAGCAGCTCCAGGGACGGGAATGGCTACACCTTC. It translates to CPSSSRDGNGYTF. This chain links TRBV28 with TRBJ1-2; tentative D call: TRBD1 (5 bases). The germline gives CDR1 MDHEN, CDR2 SYDVKM. This CDR3 region has 13 residues.

Comments on this clonotype: A read error may explain this, as a much larger clone is one base away. J is TRBJ2-1 and V is TRBV6-2 or TRBV6-3; 7 bases fit TRBD1. Germline CDR1 and CDR2: MNHEY and SVGEGT. This CDR3 has 13 residues. The CDR3 here is CTSKYRGYNEQFF. CDR3 sequence (DNA): TGTACCAGCAAGTACAGGGGATACAATGAGCAGTTCTTC.

This clonotype was detected a few times. The V gene is TRBV5-4, the J gene TRBJ2-5; TRBD1 might be the D (6 bases). Trimming left V 4 bases short and J 5 bases short, with 15 bases between. From germline, CDR1 is SGHNT and CDR2 YYREEE (reference sequence). The CDR3 covers 14 residues. CDR3 nucleotide sequence: TGTGCCAGCAGCCCTCAGGGGATGGACGAGACCCAGTACTTC. Amino acids: CASSPQGMDETQYF.

In DNA form, the CDR3 reads TGTGCCAGCACCACATCTGGGGGAGAGCTGGGCCACACCTTC. This codes for CASTTSGGELGHTF. This chain joins TRBV7-9 and TRBJ1-2; TRBD1 is a possible D gene (5 bases). Germline V lookup: CDR1 SEHNR, CDR2 FQNEAQ (reference sequence). V lost 7 bases to trimming and J lost 12 bases, with 24 bases between them. The length of the CDR3 is 14 residues.

A note on this clonotype: A much larger clone lies one base from this, so it may be a read error. The V call is TRBV6-1, the J call TRBJ2-7; 10 positions match TRBD2. The germline V gene encodes CDR1 MNHNS and CDR2 SASEGT. The CDR3 contains 15 residues. The CDR3 coding sequence is TGTGCCAGCAATGAAGCGGGAGGGCCATCCTACGAGCAGTACTTC. As protein: CASNEAGGPSYEQYF.

Details on this clonotype: A read error may produce the germline difference seen at one junction end. This rearrangement joins TRBV7-9 to TRBJ2-3; D gene uncertain. The CDR3 runs 15 residues. The germline CDR1 and CDR2 sequences are SEHNR and FQNEAQ (reference sequence). CDR3 in amino acids: CVSTRGIGRADMQYF. In nucleotides, the CDR3 is TGTGTCAGCACTCGTGGAATCGGCCGGGCAGATATGCAGTATTTT. Supplemented by reference TRBV7-9 and TRBJ2-3, the full variable domain reads DTGVSQNPRHKITKRGQNVTFRCDPISEHNRLYWYRQTLGQGPEFLTYFQNEAQLEKSRLLSDRFSAERPKGSFSTLEIQRTEQGDSAMYLCVSTRGIGRADMQYFGPGTRLTVL.

The count of this clonotype is one. A clone one base away is much larger, so this may be a read error. The chain recombines TRBV4-2 with TRBJ2-3; a weak D match, TRBD2 (6 bases). Germline V gene data show CDR1 as LGHNA and CDR2 as YNFKEQ. CDR3 length: 18 residues. CDR3 residues: CASSQASTTRPPEGTQCF. As DNA, the CDR3 is TGCGCCAGCAGCCAAGCCTCGACGACTAGGCCTCCCGAAGGTACGCAGTGTTTT.

To note about this clonotype: A read error may be the cause here, since a much bigger clone is one base away. V gene TRBV7-9 combines with J gene TRBJ2-1; 11 bases agree with TRBD2. This CDR3 is 15 amino acids long. Germline V gives CDR1 SEHNR, CDR2 FQNEAQ (reference sequence). The CDR3 DNA reads as TGTGCCAGCAGCTTAGTAGCGGGAGGGCGTAATGAGCGGTTCTTC. Translation gives CASSLVAGGRNERFF.